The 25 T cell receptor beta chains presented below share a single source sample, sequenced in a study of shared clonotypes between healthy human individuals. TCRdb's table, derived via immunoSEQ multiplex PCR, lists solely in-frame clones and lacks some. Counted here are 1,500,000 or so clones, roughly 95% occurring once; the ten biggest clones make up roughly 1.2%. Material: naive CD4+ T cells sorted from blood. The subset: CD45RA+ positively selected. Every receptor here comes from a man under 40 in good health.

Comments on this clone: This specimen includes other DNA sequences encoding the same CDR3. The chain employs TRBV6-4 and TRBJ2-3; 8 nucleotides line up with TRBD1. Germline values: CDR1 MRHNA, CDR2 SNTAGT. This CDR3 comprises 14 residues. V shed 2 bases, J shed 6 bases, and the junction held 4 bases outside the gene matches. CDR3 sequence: CASSDRDRTDTQYF. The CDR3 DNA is TGTGCCAGCAGTGACCGGGACAGGACTGATACGCAGTATTTT.

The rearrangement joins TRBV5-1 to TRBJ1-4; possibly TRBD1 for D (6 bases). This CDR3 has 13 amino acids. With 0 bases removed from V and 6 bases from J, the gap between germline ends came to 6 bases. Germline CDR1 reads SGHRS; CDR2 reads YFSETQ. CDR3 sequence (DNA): TGCGCCAGCAGCTTGGACAGGGATGAAAAACTGTTTTTT. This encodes CASSLDRDEKLFF.

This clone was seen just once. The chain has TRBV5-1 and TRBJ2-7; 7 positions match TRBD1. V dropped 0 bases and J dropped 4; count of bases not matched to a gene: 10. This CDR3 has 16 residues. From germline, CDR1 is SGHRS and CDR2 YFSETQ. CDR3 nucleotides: TGCGCCAGCAGCTTGGCCGGCGGACAGGTAATGTACGAGCAGTACTTC. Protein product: CASSLAGGQVMYEQYF. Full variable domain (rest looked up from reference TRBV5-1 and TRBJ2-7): KAGVTQTPRYLIKTRGQQVTLSCSPISGHRSVSWYQQTPGQGLQFLFEYFSETQRNKGNFPGRFSGRQFSNSRSEMNVSTLELGDSALYLCASSLAGGQVMYEQYFGPGTRLTVT.

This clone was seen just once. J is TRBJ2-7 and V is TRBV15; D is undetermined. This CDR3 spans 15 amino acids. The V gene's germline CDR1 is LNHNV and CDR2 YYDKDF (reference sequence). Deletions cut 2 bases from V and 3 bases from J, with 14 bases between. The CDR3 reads CATSRNPIRNYEQYF. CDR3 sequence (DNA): TGTGCCACCAGCAGAAACCCGATCAGAAACTACGAGCAGTACTTC. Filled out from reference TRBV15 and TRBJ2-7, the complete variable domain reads DAMVIQNPRYQVTQFGKPVTLSCSQTLNHNVMYWYQQKSSQAPKLLFHYYDKDFNNEADTPDNFQSRRPNTSFCFLDIRSPGLGDTAMYLCATSRNPIRNYEQYFGPGTRLTVT.

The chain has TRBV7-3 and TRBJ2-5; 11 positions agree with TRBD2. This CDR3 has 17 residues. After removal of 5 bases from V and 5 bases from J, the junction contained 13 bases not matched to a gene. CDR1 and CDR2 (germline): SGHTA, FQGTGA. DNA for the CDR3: TGTGCCAGCAGCCCATTTGGTAGCGGGAGGGTCTGGGAGACCCAGTACTTC. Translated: CASSPFGSGRVWETQYF.

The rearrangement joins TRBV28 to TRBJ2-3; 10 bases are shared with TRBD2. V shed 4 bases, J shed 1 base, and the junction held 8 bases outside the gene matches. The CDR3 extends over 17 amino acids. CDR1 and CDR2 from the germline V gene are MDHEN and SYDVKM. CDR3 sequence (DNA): TGTGCCAGCAGTTATATTGCGGGGACTAGCGGCACAGATACGCAGTATTTT. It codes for CASSYIAGTSGTDTQYF.

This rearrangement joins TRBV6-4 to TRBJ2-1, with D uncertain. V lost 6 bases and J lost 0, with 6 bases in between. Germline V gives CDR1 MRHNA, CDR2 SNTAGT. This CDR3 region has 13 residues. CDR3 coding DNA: TGTGCCAGCAGCATTAACTCCTACAATGAGCAGTTCTTC. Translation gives CASSINSYNEQFF.

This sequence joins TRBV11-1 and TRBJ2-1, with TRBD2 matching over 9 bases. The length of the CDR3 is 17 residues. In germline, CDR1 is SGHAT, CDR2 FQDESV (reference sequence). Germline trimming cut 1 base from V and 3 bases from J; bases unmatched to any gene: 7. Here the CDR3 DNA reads TGTGCCAGCAGCTTAGAGGGGCGAGCGGGAGGCTACAATGAGCAGTTCTTC. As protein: CASSLEGRAGGYNEQFF.

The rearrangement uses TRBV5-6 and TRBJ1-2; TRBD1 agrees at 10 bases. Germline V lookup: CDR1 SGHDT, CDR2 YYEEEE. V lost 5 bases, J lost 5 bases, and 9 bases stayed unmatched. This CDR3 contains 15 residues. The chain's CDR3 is CASRISGTGDYGYTF. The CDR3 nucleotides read TGTGCCAGCAGGATTTCAGGGACAGGGGATTATGGCTACACCTTC.

In DNA, the CDR3 is TGTGCCAGCAGCTTGAAAGATACGCAGTATTTT. It translates to CASSLKDTQYF. The chain uses TRBV5-4 and TRBJ2-3, with D unresolved. Trimming left V 1 base short and J 5 bases short, with 2 bases between. The CDR3 extends over 11 amino acids. Germline assignment: CDR1 SGHNT and CDR2 YYREEE (reference sequence).

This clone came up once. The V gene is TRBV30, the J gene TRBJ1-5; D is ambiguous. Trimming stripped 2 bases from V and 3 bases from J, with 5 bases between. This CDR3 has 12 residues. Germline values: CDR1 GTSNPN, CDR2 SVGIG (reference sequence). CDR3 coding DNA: TGTGCCTGGAGTCTCCCCAATCAGCCCCAGCATTTT. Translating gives CAWSLPNQPQHF.

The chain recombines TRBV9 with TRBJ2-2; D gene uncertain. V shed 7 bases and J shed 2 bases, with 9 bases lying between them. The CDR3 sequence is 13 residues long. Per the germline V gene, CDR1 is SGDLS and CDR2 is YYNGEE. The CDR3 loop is CASGELNTGELFF. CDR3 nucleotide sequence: TGTGCCAGCGGGGAATTAAACACCGGGGAGCTGTTTTTT.

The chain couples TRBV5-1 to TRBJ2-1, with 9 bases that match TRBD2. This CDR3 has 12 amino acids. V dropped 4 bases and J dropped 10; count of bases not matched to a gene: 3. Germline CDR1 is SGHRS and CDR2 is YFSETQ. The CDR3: CASSQTSGEQFF. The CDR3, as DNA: TGCGCCAGCAGCCAGACTAGCGGAGAGCAGTTCTTC. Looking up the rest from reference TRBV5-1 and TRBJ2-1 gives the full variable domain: KAGVTQTPRYLIKTRGQQVTLSCSPISGHRSVSWYQQTPGQGLQFLFEYFSETQRNKGNFPGRFSGRQFSNSRSEMNVSTLELGDSALYLCASSQTSGEQFFGPGTRLTVL.

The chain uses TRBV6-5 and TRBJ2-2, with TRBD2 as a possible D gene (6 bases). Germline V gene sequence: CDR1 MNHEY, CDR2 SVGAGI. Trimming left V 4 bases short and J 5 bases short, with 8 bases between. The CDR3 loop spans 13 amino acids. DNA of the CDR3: TGTGCCAGCAGTTCGGGGAGGACCGGGGAGCTGTTTTTT. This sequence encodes CASSSGRTGELFF.

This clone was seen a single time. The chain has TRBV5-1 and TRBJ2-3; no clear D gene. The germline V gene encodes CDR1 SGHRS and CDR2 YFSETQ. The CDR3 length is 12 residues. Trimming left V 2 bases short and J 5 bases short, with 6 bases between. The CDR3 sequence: CASSFYQDTQYF. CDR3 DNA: TGCGCCAGCAGCTTTTATCAAGATACGCAGTATTTT.

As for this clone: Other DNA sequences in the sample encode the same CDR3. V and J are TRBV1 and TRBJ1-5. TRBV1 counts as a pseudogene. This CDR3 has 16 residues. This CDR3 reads CTSSQVRGGGRQPQHF. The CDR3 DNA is TGCACCAGCAGCCAGGTTCGAGGCGGAGGGAGGCAGCCCCAGCATTTT.

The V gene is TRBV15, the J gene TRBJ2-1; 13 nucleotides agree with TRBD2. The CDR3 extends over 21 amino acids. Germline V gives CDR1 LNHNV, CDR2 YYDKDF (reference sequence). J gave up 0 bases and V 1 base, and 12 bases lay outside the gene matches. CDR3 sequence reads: CATSRVHGLAGVLLSYNEQFF. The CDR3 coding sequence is TGTGCCACCAGCAGAGTACACGGACTAGCGGGAGTTTTGCTCTCCTACAATGAGCAGTTCTTC.

The CDR3 DNA reads TGTGCAACTATGGTTGTCTACGAGCAGTACTTC. Encoded protein: CATMVVYEQYF. V gene TRBV6-1 combines with J gene TRBJ2-7, with unresolved D. Looked up from germline, CDR1 is MNHNS and CDR2 is SASEGT. This CDR3 spans 11 amino acids.

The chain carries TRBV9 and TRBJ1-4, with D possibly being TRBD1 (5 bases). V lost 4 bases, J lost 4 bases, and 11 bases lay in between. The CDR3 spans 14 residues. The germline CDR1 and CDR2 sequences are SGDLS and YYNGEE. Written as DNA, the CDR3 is TGTGCCAGCAGCTCTCAGGGTGATAATGAAAAACTGTTTTTT. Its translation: CASSSQGDNEKLFF.

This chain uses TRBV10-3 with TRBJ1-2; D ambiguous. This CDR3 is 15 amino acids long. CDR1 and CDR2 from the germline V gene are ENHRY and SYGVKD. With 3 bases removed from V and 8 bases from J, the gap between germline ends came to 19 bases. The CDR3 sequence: CAISDPREVGLGYTF. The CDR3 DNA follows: TGTGCCATCAGTGACCCCCGGGAAGTCGGCCTCGGCTACACCTTC.

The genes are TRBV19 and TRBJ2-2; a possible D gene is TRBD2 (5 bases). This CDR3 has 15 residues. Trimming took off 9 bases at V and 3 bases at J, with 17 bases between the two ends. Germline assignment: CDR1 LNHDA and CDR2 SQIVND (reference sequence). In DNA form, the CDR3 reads TGTGCCAGCAAAAACAGAGGAGGTGACACCGGGGAGCTGTTTTTT. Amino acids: CASKNRGGDTGELFF. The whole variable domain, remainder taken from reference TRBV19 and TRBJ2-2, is DGGITQSPKYLFRKEGQNVTLSCEQNLNHDAMYWYRQDPGQGLRLIYYSQIVNDFQKGDIAEGYSVSREKKESFPLTVTSAQKNPTAFYLCASKNRGGDTGELFFGEGSRLTVL.

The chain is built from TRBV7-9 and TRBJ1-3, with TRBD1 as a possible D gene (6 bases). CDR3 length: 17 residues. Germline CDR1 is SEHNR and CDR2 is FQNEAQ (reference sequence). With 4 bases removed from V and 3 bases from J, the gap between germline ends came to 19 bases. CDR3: CASSSLIQGEGGNTIYF. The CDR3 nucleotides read TGTGCCAGCAGCTCACTCATACAGGGCGAGGGTGGAAACACCATATATTTT.

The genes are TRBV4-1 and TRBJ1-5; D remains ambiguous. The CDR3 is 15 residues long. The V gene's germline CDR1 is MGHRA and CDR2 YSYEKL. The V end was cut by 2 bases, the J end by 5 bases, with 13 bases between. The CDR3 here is CASSQSRGGDQPQHF. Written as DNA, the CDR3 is TGCGCCAGCAGCCAAAGCCGGGGAGGAGATCAGCCCCAGCATTTT.

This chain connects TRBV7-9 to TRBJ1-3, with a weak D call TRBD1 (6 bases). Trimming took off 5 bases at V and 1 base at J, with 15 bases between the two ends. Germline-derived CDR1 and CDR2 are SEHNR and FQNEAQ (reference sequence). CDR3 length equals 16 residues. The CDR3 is CASSVTDRKSGNTIYF. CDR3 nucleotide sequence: TGTGCCAGCAGCGTCACCGACAGGAAGTCTGGAAACACCATATATTTT.

CDR3: CASSRNFEGKLFF. CDR3 sequence (DNA): TGCGCCAGCAGCCGAAACTTCGAGGGAAAACTGTTTTTT. The V gene is TRBV4-3, the J gene TRBJ1-4, with D uncertain. The CDR3 runs 13 residues. Germline CDR1 LGHNA, CDR2 YSLEER. The ends were cut back, 4 bases at V and 10 bases at J, with 13 bases in the middle.